A single sample is the source of the 8 T cell receptor beta chains below, sequenced in a study of OX40 agonist ivuxolimab in advanced cancers. Using immunoSEQ multiplex PCR, the repertoire was profiled, and TCRdb retains in-frame clones only, with some absent. The sample records 13,000 to 15,000 clones, roughly three quarters being singletons. The sequences come from CD4+ or CD8+ T cells sorted from blood, collected in a trial of the OX40 agonist ivuxolimab. All receptors come from an adult with an advanced solid tumor such as melanoma, head and neck, liver or kidney cancer.

This rearrangement joins TRBV9 to TRBJ1-4, with a tentative D call TRBD1 (5 bases). Between the trimmed V and J ends, which lost 2 bases and 12 bases, there was a span of 14 bases. The CDR3 is 13 amino acids. From germline, CDR1 is SGDLS and CDR2 YYNGEE. CDR3 loop: CASSVGGLDELFF. In DNA, the CDR3 is TGTGCCAGCAGCGTCGGGGGGTTAGACGAACTGTTTTTT.

This clone was counted between two and nine times. The V call is TRBV9, the J call TRBJ1-1; no reliable D call. Germline assignment: CDR1 SGDLS and CDR2 YYNGEE. Trimming removed 1 base at V and 1 base at J, with 5 bases between. The CDR3 has 13 residues. The CDR3 DNA reads as TGTGCCAGCAGCGTACTGGAGAACACTGAAGCTTTCTTT. Residues: CASSVLENTEAFF.

The CDR3 region has the DNA TGCGCCACCTATACAGTTAACACTGAAGCTTTCTTT. Translation gives CATYTVNTEAFF. The chain carries TRBV23-1 and TRBJ1-1; D unresolved. TRBV23-1 carries the ORF label, with uncertain function. V was clipped by 10 bases and J by 2 bases, with 11 bases between them. The CDR3 is made up of 12 amino acids.

As concerns this clone: This CDR3 is also generated by other DNA sequences in the sample. The chain is built from TRBV6-1 and TRBJ1-5; unclear D gene. The CDR3 loop spans 15 amino acids. The V and J ends lost 1 base and 1 base respectively, with 8 bases between them. Germline CDR1 is MNHNS and CDR2 is SASEGT. The CDR3 loop reads CASSEEGGSNQPQHF. The CDR3 DNA sequence: TGTGCCAGCAGTGAAGAAGGCGGAAGCAATCAGCCCCAGCATTTT.

The chain combines TRBV9 with TRBJ2-1, with 10 bases lining up with TRBD1. With V trimmed by 4 bases and J by 3 bases, 7 bases remained unmatched. Germline CDR1 reads SGDLS; CDR2 reads YYNGEE. This CDR3 has 16 residues. The CDR3: CASSSSRDRGYNEQFF. The CDR3 nucleotides read TGTGCCAGCAGCTCATCCCGGGACAGGGGCTACAATGAGCAGTTCTTC.

The chain carries TRBV6-5 and TRBJ2-5, with TRBD2 identical over 7 bases. Germline V lookup: CDR1 MNHEY, CDR2 SVGAGI. This CDR3 comprises 15 residues. The ends lost 4 bases at V and 1 base at J; junction bases unmatched: 6. CDR3 loop: CASSLNGGSQETQYF. CDR3 DNA sequence: TGTGCCAGCAGTTTAAACGGCGGGAGCCAAGAGACCCAGTACTTC.

V and J are TRBV5-1 and TRBJ2-3; 8 bases map to TRBD2. This CDR3 is built from 18 residues. Trimming took 1 base from V and 3 from J; bases not matched to a gene: 13. Germline assignment: CDR1 SGHRS and CDR2 YFSETQ. The CDR3: CASSLSRASGGVTDTQYF. CDR3 in DNA: TGCGCCAGCAGCTTGAGCAGGGCCTCGGGAGGGGTAACAGATACGCAGTATTTT.

V is TRBV18 and J is TRBJ1-6; 7 bases line up with TRBD1. CDR3 length: 14 amino acids. The germline gives CDR1 KGHSH, CDR2 LQKENI. After removal of 3 bases from V and 9 bases from J, the junction contained 5 bases not matched to a gene. The CDR3 coding sequence is TGTGCCAGCTCACCTACAGGGGACGGTTCACCCCTCCACTTT. Its translation: CASSPTGDGSPLHF.